This T cell receptor beta chain was sequenced in a study of response to subunit inactivated influenza vaccine. With regard to this clonotype: Antigen specificity is unknown.

Whole-study findings and limits: With each seasonal influenza vaccination, the authors suggested, few new T cells are recruited.

CDR1 GTSNPN and CDR2 SVGIG come from the germline V gene (reference sequence). V lost 2 bases and J lost 4; bases outside the gene matches: 2. This CDR3 has 13 residues. TCRdb reprocessed the RT-PCR reads with MiXCR, giving one entry per CDR3 protein. This table holds 800,000 to 1,000,000 distinct CDR3 sequences, 21% found once. J is TRBJ1-5 and V is TRBV30, with 7 nucleotides matching TRBD1. Specimen: PBMCs from blood, collected roughly 5 days after vaccination. The clonotype originates from a man aged 50-59 years who received an inactivated influenza vaccine. CDR3 bases: TGTGCCTGGAGTAGGGGGCCAAATCAGCCCCAGCATTTT. Encoded protein: CAWSRGPNQPQHF.